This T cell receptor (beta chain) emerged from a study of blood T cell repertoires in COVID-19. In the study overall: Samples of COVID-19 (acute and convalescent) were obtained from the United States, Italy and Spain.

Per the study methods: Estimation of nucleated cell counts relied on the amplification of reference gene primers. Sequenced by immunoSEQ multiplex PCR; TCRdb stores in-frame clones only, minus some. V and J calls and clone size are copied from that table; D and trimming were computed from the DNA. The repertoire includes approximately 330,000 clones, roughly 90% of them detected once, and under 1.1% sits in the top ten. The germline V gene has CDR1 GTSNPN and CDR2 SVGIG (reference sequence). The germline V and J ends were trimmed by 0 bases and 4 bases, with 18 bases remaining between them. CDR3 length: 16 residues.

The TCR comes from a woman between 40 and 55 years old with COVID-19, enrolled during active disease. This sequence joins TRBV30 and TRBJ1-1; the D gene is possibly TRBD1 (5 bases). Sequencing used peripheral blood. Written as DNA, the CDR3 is TGTGCCTGGAGTGTCCGGTGGACCGGGGGAGTCACTGAAGCTTTCTTT. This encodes CAWSVRWTGGVTEAFF. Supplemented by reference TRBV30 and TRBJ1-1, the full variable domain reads SQTIHQWPATLVQPVGSPLSLECTVEGTSNPNLYWYRQAAGRGLQLLFYSVGIGQISSEVPQNLSASRPQDRQFILSSKKLLLSDSGFYLCAWSVRWTGGVTEAFFGQGTRLTVV.